This T cell receptor beta chain comes out of a study of blood T cell repertoires in COVID-19. Study as a whole: Donors in the United States, Italy and Spain gave samples during acute or convalescent COVID-19.

Per germline, CDR1 LGHDT and CDR2 YNNKEL (reference sequence). Unmatched junction bases numbered 13, after V lost 0 bases and J lost 5 bases. This CDR3 has 18 residues. Original analysis: Scientists estimated how many nucleated cells there were by amplifying reference gene primers. Method: immunoSEQ multiplex PCR; TCRdb's copy keeps in-frame clones and lacks some. V, J and clone size were drawn from that table, and D and trimming were deduced from the DNA. Of over 150,000 clones listed, approximately 89% were seen once; the top ten hold more than 5%. Symptom resolution, clearance, or two negative PCRs marked donors in Cohort 3 as recovered.

This chain uses TRBV3-1 (or the pseudogene TRBV3-2) with TRBJ1-1; 9 positions agree with TRBD1. The source material was PBMCs or T cells enriched from blood (not recorded which). This clonotype originated in a man aged 35-49 years who had recovered from COVID-19. CDR3 DNA: TGTGCCAGCAGCCAAGATTTGGCGGACAGGGGTCGAAGAACTGAAGCTTTCTTT. Encoded protein: CASSQDLADRGRRTEAFF.